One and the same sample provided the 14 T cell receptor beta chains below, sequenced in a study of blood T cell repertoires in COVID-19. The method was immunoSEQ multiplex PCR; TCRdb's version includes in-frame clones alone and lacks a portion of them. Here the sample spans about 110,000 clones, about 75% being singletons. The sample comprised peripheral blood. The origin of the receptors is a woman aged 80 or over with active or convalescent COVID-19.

The CDR3 DNA follows: TGTGCCAGCAGCCCCCACCCCCTTACTAGCGCGCCTTACAATGAGCAGTTCTTC. Translating it yields CASSPHPLTSAPYNEQFF. This chain connects TRBV4-2 to TRBJ2-1; TRBD2 matches at 7 bases. The CDR3 covers 18 residues. The trim removed 4 bases at V and 4 bases at J, leaving 16 bases unmatched. Per germline, CDR1 LGHNA and CDR2 YNFKEQ.

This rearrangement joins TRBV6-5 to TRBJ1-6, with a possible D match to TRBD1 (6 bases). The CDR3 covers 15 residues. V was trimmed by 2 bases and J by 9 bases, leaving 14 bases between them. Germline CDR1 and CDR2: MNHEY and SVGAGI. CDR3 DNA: TGTGCCAGCAGTTACGTCACAGGGATCCTTTCACCCCTCCACTTT. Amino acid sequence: CASSYVTGILSPLHF.

CDR3 residues: CASSTGQGDTGELFF. For the CDR3, the DNA is TGCGCCAGCAGCACCGGACAGGGCGACACCGGGGAGCTGTTTTTT. This chain links TRBV5-1 with TRBJ2-2; 8 bases map to TRBD1. Germline CDR1 is SGHRS and CDR2 is YFSETQ. The CDR3 spans 15 residues. With V trimmed by 4 bases and J by 3 bases, 5 bases remained unmatched.

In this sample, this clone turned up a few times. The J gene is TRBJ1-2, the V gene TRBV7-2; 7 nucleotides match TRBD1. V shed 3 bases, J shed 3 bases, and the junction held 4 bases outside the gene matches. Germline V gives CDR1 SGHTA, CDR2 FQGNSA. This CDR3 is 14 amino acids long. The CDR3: CASSFNQGDYGYTF. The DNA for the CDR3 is TGTGCCAGCAGCTTCAACCAGGGGGACTATGGCTACACCTTC.

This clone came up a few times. The CDR3 bases are TGTGCCAGCACGGAGGGAGATGGCAATCAGCCCCAGCATTTT. Its protein product is CASTEGDGNQPQHF. V and J are TRBV2 and TRBJ1-5; D not certain. This CDR3 region has 14 residues. Germline V gene lookup returns CDR1 SNHLY and CDR2 FYNNEI. V dropped 7 bases and J dropped 2 bases, with 12 bases sitting between them.

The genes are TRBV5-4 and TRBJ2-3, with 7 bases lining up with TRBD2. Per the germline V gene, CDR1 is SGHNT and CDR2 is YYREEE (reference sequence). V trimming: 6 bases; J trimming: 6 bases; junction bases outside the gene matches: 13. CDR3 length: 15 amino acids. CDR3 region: CASNPPSGGGDTQYF. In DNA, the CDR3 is TGTGCCAGCAACCCACCTAGCGGCGGCGGGGATACGCAGTATTTT.

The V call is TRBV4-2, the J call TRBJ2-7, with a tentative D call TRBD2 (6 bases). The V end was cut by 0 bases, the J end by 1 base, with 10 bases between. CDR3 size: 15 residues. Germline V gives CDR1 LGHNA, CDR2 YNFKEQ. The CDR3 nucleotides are TGTGCCAGCAGCCAAGATTGGAGGGAGTCCTACGAGCAGTACTTC. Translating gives CASSQDWRESYEQYF.

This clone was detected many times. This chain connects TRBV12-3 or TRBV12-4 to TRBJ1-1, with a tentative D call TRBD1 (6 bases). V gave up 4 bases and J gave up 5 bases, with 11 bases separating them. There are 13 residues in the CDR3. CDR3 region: CASSSQGGTEAFF. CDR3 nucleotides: TGTGCCAGCAGTTCACAGGGTGGAACTGAAGCTTTCTTT.

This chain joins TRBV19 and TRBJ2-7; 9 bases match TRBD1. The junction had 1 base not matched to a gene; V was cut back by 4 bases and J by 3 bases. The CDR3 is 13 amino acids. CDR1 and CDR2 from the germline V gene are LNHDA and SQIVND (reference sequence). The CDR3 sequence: CASSRDRDYEQYF. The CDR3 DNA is TGTGCCAGTAGTAGGGACAGGGACTACGAGCAGTACTTC.

The CDR3 sequence: CASSELLLASNEQFF. The CDR3 nucleotides are TGTGCCAGCAGTGAACTTCTACTAGCGAGCAATGAGCAGTTCTTC. This rearrangement joins TRBV2 to TRBJ2-1, with TRBD2 identical over 7 bases. The germline V gene has CDR1 SNHLY and CDR2 FYNNEI. CDR3 length: 15 residues. The V and J ends lost 2 bases and 6 bases, in that order; junction bases with no gene match: 7.

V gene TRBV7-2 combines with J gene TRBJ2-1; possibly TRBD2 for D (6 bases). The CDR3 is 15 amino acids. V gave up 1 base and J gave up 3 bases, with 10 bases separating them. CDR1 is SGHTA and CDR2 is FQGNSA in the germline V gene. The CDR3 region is CASSLVVSGYNEQFF. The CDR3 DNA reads TGTGCCAGCAGCTTAGTGGTTAGCGGCTACAATGAGCAGTTCTTC. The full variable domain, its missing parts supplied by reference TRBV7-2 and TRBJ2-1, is GAGVSQSPSNKVTEKGKDVELRCDPISGHTALYWYRQSLGQGLEFLIYFQGNSAPDKSGLPSDRFSAERTGGSVSTLTIQRTQQEDSAVYLCASSLVVSGYNEQFFGPGTRLTVL.

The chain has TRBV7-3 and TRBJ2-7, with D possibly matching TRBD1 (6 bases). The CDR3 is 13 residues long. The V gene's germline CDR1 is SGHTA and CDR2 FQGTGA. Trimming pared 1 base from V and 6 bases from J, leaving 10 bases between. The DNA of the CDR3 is TGTGCCAGCAGCTTAATGCAGGGGTTCGAGCAGTACTTC. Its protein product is CASSLMQGFEQYF.

This chain's CDR3 is CASSSTGGSFYEQYF. The CDR3 DNA follows: TGCGCCAGCAGCTCGACAGGCGGGAGTTTCTACGAGCAGTACTTC. The chain combines TRBV5-1 with TRBJ2-7; possible D gene TRBD2, 7 bases. Trimming pared 3 bases from V and 3 bases from J, leaving 16 bases between. The germline V gene encodes CDR1 SGHRS and CDR2 YFSETQ. The CDR3 consists of 15 residues.

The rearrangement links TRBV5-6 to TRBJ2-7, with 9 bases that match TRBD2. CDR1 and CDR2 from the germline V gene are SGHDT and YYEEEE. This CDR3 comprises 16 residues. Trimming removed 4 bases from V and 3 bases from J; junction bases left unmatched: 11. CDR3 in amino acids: CASSPGGLAGIYEQYF. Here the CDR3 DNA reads TGTGCCAGCAGCCCCGGGGGGCTAGCGGGGATCTACGAGCAGTACTTC.